This TCR beta chain was retrieved from a study of OX40 agonist ivuxolimab in advanced cancers. Study details: The mean age was approximately 56 years, ranging from 23 to 79, with 65% to 90% of participants male. Study-level findings and limits: The mean number of expanded clones was higher in CD8+ T cells than in CD4+.

This clone showed up just once. The antigen is undetermined. Assay: immunoSEQ multiplex PCR; the TCRdb copy retains only in-frame clones and omits some. The table lists around 19,000 clones, 80% to 90% of them singletons, with approximately 15% in the top ten. The CDR3 totals 16 residues. V lost 1 base and J lost 0, with 12 bases in between. Germline V gene lookup returns CDR1 LNHDA and CDR2 SQIVND (reference sequence). The V and J genes are TRBV19 and TRBJ1-1; D is uncertain. This sequence was found in an adult with an advanced solid tumor such as melanoma, head and neck, liver or kidney cancer. This material consisted of CD4+ or CD8+ T cells sorted from blood, taken in a trial of the OX40 agonist ivuxolimab. CDR3 region: CASSIVAAGVNTEAFF. In DNA form, the CDR3 reads TGTGCCAGTAGTATAGTGGCAGCCGGCGTGAACACTGAAGCTTTCTTT.